Listed below are T cell receptor beta chains from one sample, sequenced in a study of blood T cell repertoires in COVID-19. TCRdb keeps only in-frame clones here, not all; method: immunoSEQ multiplex PCR. This table has about 230,000 clones, approximately 87% appearing once. Sequenced input: PBMCs or T cells enriched from blood (not recorded which). The receptors were sampled from a woman in her 50s in a cohort exposed to, infected with or recovered from COVID-19 (not recorded which). The CDR3 runs from the conserved cysteine through the conserved F or W. D genes are given only for firm matches. Not all rows give a size; the values are once, few, many and, for expanded clones, a class.

J	D	V	size	DNA	CDR3
TRBJ2-3	TRBD2	TRBV28	.	TGTGCCAGCAGTAAAGCGGGGGGGCGTGATACGCAGTATTTT	CASSKAGGRDTQYF
TRBJ2-7	TRBD1	TRBV27	.	TGTGCCAGCAGTCCATGGGGACAGGGCTACGAGCAGTACTTC	CASSPWGQGYEQYF
TRBJ1-2	.	TRBV5-8	.	TGTGCCAGCAGCTTGACGGCCGTCGGAGGGGAACGTGGCTACACCTTC	CASSLTAVGGERGYTF
TRBJ1-1	.	TRBV10-3	.	TGTGCCATCAACAAACAGGGGAACACTGAAGCTTTCTTT	CAINKQGNTEAFF
TRBJ1-2	.	TRBV19	.	TGTGCCAGTAGTGGAATAGGGGCCTACTATGGCTACACCTTC	CASSGIGAYYGYTF
TRBJ1-6	.	TRBV4-3	.	TGCGCCAGCAGCCCAGATCACAGCTCCTATAATTCACCCCTCCACTTT	CASSPDHSSYNSPLHF
TRBJ1-5	.	TRBV4-3	.	TGCGCCAGCAGCCCGGGGTTATCTCAGCCCCAGCATTTT	CASSPGLSQPQHF
TRBJ1-6	.	TRBV5-1	.	TGCGCCAGCAGCTTGGACAAACCCTATAATTCACCCCTCCACTTT	CASSLDKPYNSPLHF
TRBJ2-7	.	TRBV18	.	TGTGCCAGCTCGCAATCGCTAAACCCCTACGAGCAGTACTTC	CASSQSLNPYEQYF
TRBJ1-6	.	TRBV10-2	once	TGCGCCAGCAGACTTTCAAGGACTTTTTCACCCCTCCACTTT	CASRLSRTFSPLHF
TRBJ2-3	TRBD2	TRBV7-3	.	TGTGCCAGCAGTCGCAGCGGGGGGGCCGAAGATACGCAGTATTTT	CASSRSGGAEDTQYF
TRBJ1-1	.	TRBV6-5	.	TGTGCCAGCAGTTACGGGCAGGGGAACACTGAAGCTTTCTTT	CASSYGQGNTEAFF
TRBJ1-3	.	TRBV19	.	TGTGCCAGTAAAGGACTGCGGGGGACTGGCGGAAACACCATATATTTT	CASKGLRGTGGNTIYF
TRBJ2-3	.	TRBV5-1	.	TGCGCCAGCAGCGTCGGGGGCACAGATACGCAGTATTTT	CASSVGGTDTQYF
TRBJ1-1	.	TRBV29-1	.	TGCAGCGTTCGAACCAGGGTTTCTGAAGCTTTCTTT	CSVRTRVSEAFF
TRBJ2-3	TRBD2	TRBV4-2	.	TGTGCCAGCAGCCAAGGACTAGCGGGGGGGCCGTTTCGCACAGATACGCAGTATTTT	CASSQGLAGGPFRTDTQYF